This T cell receptor beta chain was retrieved from a study of blood T cell repertoires in COVID-19. For the study at large: Spain, Italy and the United States supplied samples that represented acute and convalescent COVID-19. Nucleic acid was either cDNA or gDNA, and it came from T cells, B-cell-depleted T cells, or PBMCs.

The CDR3 totals 15 residues. Germline CDR1 reads MGHRA; CDR2 reads YSYEKL. V was clipped by 4 bases and J by 0 bases, with 11 bases between them. Original processing methods: Amplification of reference gene primers was used by the study to estimate nucleated cell counts. Measured with immunoSEQ multiplex PCR; TCRdb has only the in-frame clones, and not every one. Clonal size and the V and J genes are those of that table, whereas D and trimming came from the DNA. The profile covers some 130,000 clones, with over 60% appearing a single time and under 2.5% taken by the ten largest. This chain connects TRBV4-1 to TRBJ2-3, with D hard to call. Sequences were obtained from peripheral blood. This sequence was found in a woman in her 70s with acute or convalescent COVID-19. CDR3 coding DNA: TGCGCCAGCAGCCCCAAAGCTAGAAGCACAGATACGCAGTATTTT. This translates into CASSPKARSTDTQYF.